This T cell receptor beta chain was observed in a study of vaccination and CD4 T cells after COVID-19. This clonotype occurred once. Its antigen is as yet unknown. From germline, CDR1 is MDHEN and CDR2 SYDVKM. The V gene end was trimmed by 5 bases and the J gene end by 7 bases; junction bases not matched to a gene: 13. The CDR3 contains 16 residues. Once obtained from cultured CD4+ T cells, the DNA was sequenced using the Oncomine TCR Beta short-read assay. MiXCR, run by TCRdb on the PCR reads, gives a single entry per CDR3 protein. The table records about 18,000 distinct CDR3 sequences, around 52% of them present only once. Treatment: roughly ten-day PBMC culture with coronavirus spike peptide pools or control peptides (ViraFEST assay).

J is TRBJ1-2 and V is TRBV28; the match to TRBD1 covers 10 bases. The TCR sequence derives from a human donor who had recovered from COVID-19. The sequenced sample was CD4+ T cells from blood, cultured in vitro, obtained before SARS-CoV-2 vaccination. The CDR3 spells CASSANSGTGDAGYTF. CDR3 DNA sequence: TGTGCCAGCAGTGCTAATTCCGGGACAGGGGATGCTGGCTACACCTTC.